Listed below are T cell receptor beta chains from one sample, sequenced in a study of cytomegalovirus exposure and HLA in healthy donors. Profiled with immunoSEQ multiplex PCR; TCRdb holds only in-frame clones, not every one. The table has 90,000 to 120,000 clones, roughly 70% seen once. Sequencing used PBMCs. The receptor source for this set is a woman in her forties in good health and CMV-seropositive. Both conserved end residues are part of each CDR3.

V	J	CDR3
TRBV5-6	TRBJ1-2	CASSEPGQVLGGGYTF
TRBV19	TRBJ1-3	CASTPRGANTIYF
TRBV5-1	TRBJ1-1	CASRWGDRGLSTEAFF
TRBV11-2	TRBJ2-1	CASTLGFWTSVNEQFF
TRBV5-6	TRBJ1-1	CASSLVEGRNTEAFF
TRBV7-3	TRBJ2-5	CASSPPWQGETQYF
TRBV7-9	TRBJ2-3	CASSSGLAGGPGDTQYF
TRBV7-3	TRBJ1-1	CASSLRRNTEAFF
TRBV7-8	TRBJ1-1	CASSAGDSEAFF
TRBV4-3	TRBJ1-5	CASSQESRIPNQPQHF
TRBV2	TRBJ2-7	CASRETGFSYEQYF
TRBV2	TRBJ2-1	CATFRRANEQFF
TRBV6-5	TRBJ1-1	CASSGDRMNTEAFF
TRBV5-8	TRBJ1-6	CASSRGQGSSPLHF
TRBV7-7	TRBJ1-1	CATSSSHGAEAFF
TRBV29-1	TRBJ2-7	CSVVDRDSYEQYF
TRBV13	TRBJ2-3	CASSLGGLVRTDTQYF
TRBV30	TRBJ2-1	CAWGLAGGSNEQFF
TRBV2	TRBJ2-2	CASRGTGRAGELFF
TRBV7-9	TRBJ1-2	CASSLPLRDRVDYTF
TRBV29-1	TRBJ2-2	CSATNLAPGELFF
TRBV4-3	TRBJ1-5	CASSQDWTLNQPQHF
TRBV5-4	TRBJ1-2	CASRLKGGYTF
TRBV29-1	TRBJ1-1	CSVVGQGNTEAFF
TRBV5-1	TRBJ2-1	CASRALGGYNEQFF
TRBV18	TRBJ1-6	CASSPQQGAYSPLHF
TRBV7-8	TRBJ2-7	CASSPRQGSYEQYF
TRBV27	TRBJ1-1	CASSSGLNTEAFF
TRBV7-9	TRBJ1-4	CASSLAYRTGLHEKLFF
TRBV6-5	TRBJ1-1	CASSYSGQSGTEAFF
TRBV6-5	TRBJ2-7	CASSYLLGSGEQYF
TRBV11-2	TRBJ2-7	CASSLTSGGTYEQYF
TRBV6-5	TRBJ2-5	CASRVAGVETQYF
TRBV6-5	TRBJ1-1	CASTSGLNTEAFF
TRBV13	TRBJ1-2	CASSLQGIINYGYTF
TRBV7-8	TRBJ1-5	CASSLAGATVVSPQHF
TRBV7-2	TRBJ1-2	CASSTPGGYGYTF
TRBV19	TRBJ2-7	CASRPTSGGYEQYF
TRBV16	TRBJ1-2	CASSQSGRADGGYTF
TRBV6-5	TRBJ1-5	CASRQGYSNQPQHF